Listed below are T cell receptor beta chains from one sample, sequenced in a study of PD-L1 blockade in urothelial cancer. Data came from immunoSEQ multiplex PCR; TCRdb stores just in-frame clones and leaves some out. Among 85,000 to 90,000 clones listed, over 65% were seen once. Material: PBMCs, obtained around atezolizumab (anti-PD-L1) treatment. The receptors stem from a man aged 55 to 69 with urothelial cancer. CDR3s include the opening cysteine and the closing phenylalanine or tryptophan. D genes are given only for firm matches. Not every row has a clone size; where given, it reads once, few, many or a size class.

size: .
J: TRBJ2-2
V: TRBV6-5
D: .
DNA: TGTGCCAGCAGTCGATACGACAGAAACACCGGGGAGCTGTTTTTT
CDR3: CASSRYDRNTGELFF

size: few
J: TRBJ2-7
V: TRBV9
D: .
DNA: TGTGCCAGCAGCGCGAAAGGCGGCAGGGTGAGCGAGCAGTACTTC
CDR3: CASSAKGGRVSEQYF

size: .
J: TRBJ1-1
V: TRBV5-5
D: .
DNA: TGTGCCAGCAGCTTGGAAGGACAGTCAGCTTTCTTT
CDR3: CASSLEGQSAFF

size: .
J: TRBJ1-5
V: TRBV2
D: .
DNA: TGTGCCAGCAAGTTCGCGGGGGAAGGACAGCCCCAGCATTTT
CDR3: CASKFAGEGQPQHF

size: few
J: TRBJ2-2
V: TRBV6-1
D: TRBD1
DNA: TGTGCCAGCAGTGCCTGGGGACAGGGCAACACCGGGGAGCTGTTTTTT
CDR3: CASSAWGQGNTGELFF

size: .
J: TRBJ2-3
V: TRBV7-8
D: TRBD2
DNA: TGTGCCAGCAGCTTAGTAACGGGAGGGCCCACAGATACGCAGTATTTT
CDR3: CASSLVTGGPTDTQYF

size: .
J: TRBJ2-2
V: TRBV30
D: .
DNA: TGTGCCTGGAGTGTGCGTATTAACACCGGGGAGCTGTTTTTT
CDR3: CAWSVRINTGELFF

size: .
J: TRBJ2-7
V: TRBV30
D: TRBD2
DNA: TGTGCCTCTTCTAGCGGTGAGCCATCAGGGGAGCAGTACTTC
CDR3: CASSSGEPSGEQYF

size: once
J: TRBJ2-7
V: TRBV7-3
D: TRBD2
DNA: TGTGCCAGCAGCCCTCGGGGGGAAAACGAGCAGTACTTC
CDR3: CASSPRGENEQYF

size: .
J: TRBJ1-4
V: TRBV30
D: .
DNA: TGTGCCTGGAACGACCCTAACCAGGGCGATGAAAAACTGTTTTTT
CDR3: CAWNDPNQGDEKLFF

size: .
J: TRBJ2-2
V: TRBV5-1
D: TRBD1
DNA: TGCGCCAGCAGCCCCCCTCCCGGGACAGGTTTTAGAGGGGAGCTGTTTTTT
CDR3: CASSPPPGTGFRGELFF

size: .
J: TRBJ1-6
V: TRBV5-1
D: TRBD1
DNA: TGCGCCAGCAGCTCTACAGGGGGCGGGTATAATTCACCCCTCCACTTT
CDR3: CASSSTGGGYNSPLHF

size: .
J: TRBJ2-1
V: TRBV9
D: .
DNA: TGTGCCAGCAGCCCGTTCGGGCAGGGGAATTTAAATGAGCAGTTCTTC
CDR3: CASSPFGQGNLNEQFF

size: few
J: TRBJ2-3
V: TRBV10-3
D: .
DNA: TGTGCCACCGTACTCAGGGGAGGGACAGATACGCAGTATTTT
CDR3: CATVLRGGTDTQYF

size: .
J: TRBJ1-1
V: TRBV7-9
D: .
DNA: TGTGCCAGCAGCCCCAAAGCAGGGGTCGGCACTGAAGCTTTCTTT
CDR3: CASSPKAGVGTEAFF

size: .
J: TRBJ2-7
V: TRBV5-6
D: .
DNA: TGTGCCAGCAGCCCACCCAGCGGACCTCACGAGCAGTACTTC
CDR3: CASSPPSGPHEQYF

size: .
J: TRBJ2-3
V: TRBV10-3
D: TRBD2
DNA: TGTGCCGCGTCTAGCGGGAGAACAGATACGCAGTATTTT
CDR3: CAASSGRTDTQYF

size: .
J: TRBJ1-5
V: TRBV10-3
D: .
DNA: TGTGCCATCAGTGAGGCGGATTTGGGCAATCAGCCCCAGCATTTT
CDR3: CAISEADLGNQPQHF

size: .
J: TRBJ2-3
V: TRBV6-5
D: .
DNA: TGTGCCAGCAGTTACGGACGGGGAGGAGATACGCAGTATTTT
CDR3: CASSYGRGGDTQYF

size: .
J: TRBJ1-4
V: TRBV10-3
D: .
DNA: TGTGCCATCAGGGGACCGGGACTCCGTGAAAAACTGTTTTTT
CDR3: CAIRGPGLREKLFF